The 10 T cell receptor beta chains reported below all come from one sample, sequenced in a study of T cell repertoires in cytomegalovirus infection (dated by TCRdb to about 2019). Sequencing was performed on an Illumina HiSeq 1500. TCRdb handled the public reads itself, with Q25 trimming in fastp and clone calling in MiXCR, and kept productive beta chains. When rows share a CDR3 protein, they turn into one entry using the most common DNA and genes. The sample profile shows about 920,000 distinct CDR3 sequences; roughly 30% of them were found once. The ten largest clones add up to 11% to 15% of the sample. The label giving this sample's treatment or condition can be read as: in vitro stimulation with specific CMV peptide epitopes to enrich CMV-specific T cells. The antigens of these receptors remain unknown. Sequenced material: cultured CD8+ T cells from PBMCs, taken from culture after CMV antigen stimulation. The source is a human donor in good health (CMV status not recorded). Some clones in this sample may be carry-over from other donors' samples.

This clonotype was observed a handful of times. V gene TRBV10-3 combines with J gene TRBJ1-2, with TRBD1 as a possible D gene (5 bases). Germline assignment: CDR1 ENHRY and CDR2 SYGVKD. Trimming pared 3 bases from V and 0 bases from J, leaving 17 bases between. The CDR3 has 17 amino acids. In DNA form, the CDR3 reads TGTGCCATCAGTGAACTGGTTTTGGGGCCGGCTAACTATGGCTACACCTTC. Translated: CAISELVLGPANYGYTF.

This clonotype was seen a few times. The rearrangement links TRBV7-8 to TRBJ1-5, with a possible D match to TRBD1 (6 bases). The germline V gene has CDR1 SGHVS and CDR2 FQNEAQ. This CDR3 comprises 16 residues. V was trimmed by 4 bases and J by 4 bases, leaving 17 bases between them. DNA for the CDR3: TGTGCCAGCAGCTACTACCTCGGACAGCTGAATCAGCCCCAGCATTTT. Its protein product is CASSYYLGQLNQPQHF.

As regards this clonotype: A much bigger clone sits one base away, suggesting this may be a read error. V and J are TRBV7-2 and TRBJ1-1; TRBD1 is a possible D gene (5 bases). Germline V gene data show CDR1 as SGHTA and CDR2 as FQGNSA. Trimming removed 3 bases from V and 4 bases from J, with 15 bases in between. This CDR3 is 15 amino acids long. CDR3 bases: TGTACCAGCAGCTTGGTGAGAGGACAACTCACTGAAGCTTTCTTT. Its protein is CTSSLVRGQLTEAFF.

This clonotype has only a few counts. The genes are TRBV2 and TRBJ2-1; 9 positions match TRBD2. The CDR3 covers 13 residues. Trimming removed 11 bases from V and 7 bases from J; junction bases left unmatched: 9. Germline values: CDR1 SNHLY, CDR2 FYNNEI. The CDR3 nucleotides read TGTGCCTACATGGCGGGGGGGACAAATGAGCAGTTCTTC. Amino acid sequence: CAYMAGGTNEQFF.

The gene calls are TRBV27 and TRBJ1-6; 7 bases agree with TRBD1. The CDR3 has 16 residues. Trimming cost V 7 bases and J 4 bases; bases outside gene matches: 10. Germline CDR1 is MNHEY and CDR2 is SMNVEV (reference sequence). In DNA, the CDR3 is TGTGCCAGCACCGTTAGGGGGGACAGATATAATTCACCCCTCCACTTT. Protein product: CASTVRGDRYNSPLHF.

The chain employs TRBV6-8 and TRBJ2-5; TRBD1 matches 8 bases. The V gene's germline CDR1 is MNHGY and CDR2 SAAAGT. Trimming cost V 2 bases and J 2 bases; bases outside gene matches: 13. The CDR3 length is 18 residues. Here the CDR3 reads CASSYEYRGTGGQETQYF. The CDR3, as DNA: TGTGCCAGCAGTTACGAATACAGGGGGACCGGGGGTCAAGAGACCCAGTACTTC.

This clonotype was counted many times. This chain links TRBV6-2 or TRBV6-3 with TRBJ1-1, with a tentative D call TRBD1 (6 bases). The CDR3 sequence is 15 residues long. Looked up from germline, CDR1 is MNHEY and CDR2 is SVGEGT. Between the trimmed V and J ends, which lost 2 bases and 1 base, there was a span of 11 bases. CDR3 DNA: TGTGCCAGCAGTTACGCCCCGACAGGGAACACTGAAGCTTTCTTT. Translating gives CASSYAPTGNTEAFF.

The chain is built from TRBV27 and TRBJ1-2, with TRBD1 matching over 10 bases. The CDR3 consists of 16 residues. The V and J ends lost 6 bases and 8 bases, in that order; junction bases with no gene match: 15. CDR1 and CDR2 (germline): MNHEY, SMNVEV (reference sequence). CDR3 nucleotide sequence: TGTGCCAGCAGGAAAGTCCCGGGACAGGGGTCGAAAGGCTACACCTTC. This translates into CASRKVPGQGSKGYTF.

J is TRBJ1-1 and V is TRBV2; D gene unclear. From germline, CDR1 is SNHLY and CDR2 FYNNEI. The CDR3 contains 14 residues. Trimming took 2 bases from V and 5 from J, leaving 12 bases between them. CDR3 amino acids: CASSELSPGTEAFF. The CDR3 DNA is TGTGCCAGCAGTGAATTGTCCCCGGGGACTGAAGCTTTCTTT.

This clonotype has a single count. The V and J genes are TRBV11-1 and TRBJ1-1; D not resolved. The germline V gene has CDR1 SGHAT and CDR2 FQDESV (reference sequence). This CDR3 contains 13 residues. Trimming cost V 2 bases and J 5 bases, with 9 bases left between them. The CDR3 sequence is CASSLTAVTEAFF. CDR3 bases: TGTGCCAGCAGCTTAACGGCAGTTACTGAAGCTTTCTTT.